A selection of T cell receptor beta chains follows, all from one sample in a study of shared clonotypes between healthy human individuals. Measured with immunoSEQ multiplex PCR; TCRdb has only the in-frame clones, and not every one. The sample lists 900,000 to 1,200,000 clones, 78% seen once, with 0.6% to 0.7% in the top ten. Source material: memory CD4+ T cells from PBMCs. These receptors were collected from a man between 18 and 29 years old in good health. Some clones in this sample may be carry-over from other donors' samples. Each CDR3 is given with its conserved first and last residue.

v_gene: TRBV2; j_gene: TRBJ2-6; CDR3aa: CASSALSGANVLTF
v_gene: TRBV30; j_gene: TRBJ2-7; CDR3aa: CAWSPGSIYEQYF
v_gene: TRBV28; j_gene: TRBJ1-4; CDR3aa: CASSLFYRRSEKLFF
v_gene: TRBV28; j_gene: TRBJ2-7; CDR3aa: CASSPTLGAGSYYEQYF
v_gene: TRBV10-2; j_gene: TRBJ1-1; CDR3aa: CASSGTVRGLNTEAFF
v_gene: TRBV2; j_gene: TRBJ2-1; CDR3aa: CASSEYPRLASLGRNEQFF
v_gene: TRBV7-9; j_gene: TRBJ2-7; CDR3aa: CASSFGGVYEQYF
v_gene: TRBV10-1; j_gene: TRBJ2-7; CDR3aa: CASPGQGTYEQYF
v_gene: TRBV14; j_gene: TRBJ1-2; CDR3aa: CASSPQGGVGYTF
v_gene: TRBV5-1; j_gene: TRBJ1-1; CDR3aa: CASSFSAGANTEAFF
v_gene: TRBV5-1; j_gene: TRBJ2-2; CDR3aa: CASSLEGAGELFF
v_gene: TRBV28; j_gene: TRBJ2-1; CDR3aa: CASRTYLLVNEQFF
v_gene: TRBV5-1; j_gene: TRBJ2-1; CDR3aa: CASSLDGRGVTNEQFF
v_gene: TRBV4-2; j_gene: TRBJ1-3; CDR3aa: CASSQELRGSGNTIYF
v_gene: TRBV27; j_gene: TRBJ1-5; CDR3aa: CASSLLYSGRGGTQPQHF
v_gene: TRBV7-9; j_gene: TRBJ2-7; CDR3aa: CASSFRGGVYEQYF
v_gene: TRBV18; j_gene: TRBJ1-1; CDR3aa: CASSPALNTEAFF
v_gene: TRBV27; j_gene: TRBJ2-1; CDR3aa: CASSPRTVNEQFF
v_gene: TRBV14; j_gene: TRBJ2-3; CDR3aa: CASSQDDSTDTQYF
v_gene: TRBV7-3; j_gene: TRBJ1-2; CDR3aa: CASSARIGWAYGYTF
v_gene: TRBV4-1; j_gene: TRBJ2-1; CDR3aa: CASSQAGTGRNNEQFF
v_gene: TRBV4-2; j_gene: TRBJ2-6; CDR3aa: CASSQDLSWGQGILSGANVLTF
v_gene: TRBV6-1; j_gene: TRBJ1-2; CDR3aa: CASSDRAANYGYTF
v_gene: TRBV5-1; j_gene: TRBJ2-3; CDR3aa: CASANGGFRTDTQYF